This T cell receptor beta chain was sequenced during a study of radiotherapy plus CTLA-4 blockade in lung cancer. Study-level background: Patients showed objective responses in roughly 19% of cases and disease control in roughly 31%. Study observations and caveats: Tumor-origin TCR clones grew in blood after radiotherapy plus ipilimumab.

In this sample, this clone turned up once. Its target is unknown. Deletions cut 7 bases from V and 6 bases from J, with 10 bases between. Germline V gene sequence: CDR1 MNHEY, CDR2 SMNVEV (reference sequence). This CDR3 spans 12 amino acids. Some clones are missing from TCRdb's copy, which holds only in-frame ones; the method was immunoSEQ multiplex PCR. The table shows some 51,000 clones, with 70% to 80% occurring only once. The sequences come from peripheral blood, collected from a patient treated with radiotherapy plus ipilimumab. V is TRBV27 and J is TRBJ2-1, with no clear D. The receptor was derived from a human donor with non-small cell lung cancer who had a complete response to radiotherapy plus ipilimumab. As DNA, the CDR3 is TGTGCCAGCAAGAACTACCTCAATGAGCAGTTCTTC. Amino acid sequence: CASKNYLNEQFF.